These T cell receptor beta chains were read from a single sample in a study of CD8 T cells in Susac syndrome. One entry per CDR3 protein results from TCRdb running MiXCR on the immunoSEQ multiplex PCR reads. The table lists 65,000 to 80,000 distinct CDR3 sequences, 91% of them singletons. The specimen was CD8+ T cells from PBMCs. The receptors shown here come from a human donor with multiple sclerosis. Both conserved end residues are part of each CDR3. A D gene is named only where the DNA matches it firmly. Not every row has a clone size; where given, it reads once, few, many or a size class.

>.|.|TRBJ1-4|TRBV7-3
CASSPRPRVGNEKLFF
TGTGCCAGCAGCCCCCGTCCTAGGGTGGGGAATGAAAAACTGTTTTTT
>.|.|TRBJ1-4|TRBV5-4
CASRPGDLNNEKLFF
TGTGCCAGCAGGCCGGGGGATCTGAACAATGAAAAACTGTTTTTT
>TRBD2|.|TRBJ2-3|TRBV7-8
CASSLLAGEDTQYF
TGTGCCAGCAGCTTACTAGCGGGAGAAGATACGCAGTATTTT
>.|.|TRBJ2-7|TRBV7-3
CASSSQDREGFEQYF
TGTGCCAGCAGCTCCCAGGACAGGGAGGGGTTCGAGCAGTACTTC
>.|.|TRBJ1-1|TRBV2
CATYRLPRAFF
TGTGCCACCTATCGGCTCCCCAGGGCTTTCTTT
>.|.|TRBJ1-2|TRBV4-1
CASSQEGSNYGYTF
TGCGCCAGCAGCCAAGAGGGATCTAACTATGGCTACACCTTC
>TRBD1|.|TRBJ2-7|TRBV27
CASRGQAHEQYF
TGTGCCAGCAGAGGACAGGCCCACGAGCAGTACTTC
>.|.|TRBJ1-5|TRBV6-2/TRBV6-3
CASVSDSYNQPQHF
TGTGCCAGCGTATCCGACAGCTACAATCAGCCCCAGCATTTT
>.|.|TRBJ2-2|TRBV27
CASSLYGNTGELFF
TGTGCCAGCAGTTTATACGGGAACACCGGGGAGCTGTTTTTT
>.|.|TRBJ1-2|TRBV28
CASADTIRLGGYTF
TGTGCCAGCGCCGACACTATTCGCCTCGGTGGCTACACCTTC
>.|.|TRBJ2-3|TRBV19
CASSLREEGGDTQYF
TGTGCCAGTAGTCTCCGGGAAGAGGGGGGAGATACGCAGTATTTT
>.|.|TRBJ2-1|TRBV19
CASSPLAGGLVDEQFF
TGTGCCAGTAGTCCCCTCGCGGGTGGCTTAGTCGATGAGCAGTTCTTC
>.|.|TRBJ2-1|TRBV4-2
CASSQDRGSYNEQFF
TGTGCCAGCAGCCAAGATAGGGGATCCTACAATGAGCAGTTCTTC
>TRBD2|once|TRBJ2-5|TRBV7-9
CALAGGSETQYF
TGTGCCCTGGCGGGGGGTTCGGAGACCCAGTACTTC
>.|.|TRBJ2-2|TRBV9
CASSVDVIRPGELFF
TGTGCCAGCAGCGTAGATGTAATAAGACCGGGGGAGCTGTTTTTT
>.|.|TRBJ2-3|TRBV6-5
CASSSLPGFTDTQYF
TGTGCCAGCAGTAGCCTACCGGGTTTCACAGATACGCAGTATTTT